This entry is about one TCR beta chain. Its specificity is unknown. Sequencing targeted expressed TCRB transcripts, as all isolated RNA had been reverse transcribed. Clones were read by immunoSEQ multiplex PCR, and TCRdb kept only the in-frame ones, dropping some. The repertoire holds around 170,000 clones, approximately 8.4% seen once, with 2% to 3% in the top ten. The data are from a study of beta chain features in type 1 diabetes. Study-level findings and limits: TCRB repertoires of naive, central memory and Treg cells appeared more similar among patients than among healthy donors. Cells with high TCR expression could be over-represented when cDNA is sequenced. In all four CD4+ subsets, TCRB CDR3 length was significantly, moderately reduced in type 1 diabetes.

Germline CDR1 SGHTA, CDR2 FQGTGA. Trimming pared 3 bases from V and 3 bases from J, leaving 8 bases between. The CDR3 loop spans 13 amino acids. One heparinised blood draw averaging roughly 100 mL was given by each donor. The source material was central memory CD4+ T cells from blood. The chain is built from TRBV7-3 and TRBJ2-5; D gene unclear. This TCR was sampled from a young woman in good health. The CDR3 is CASSFKAEETQYF. CDR3 coding DNA: TGTGCCAGCAGCTTCAAGGCGGAAGAGACCCAGTACTTC.